This T cell receptor beta chain was profiled in a study of cytomegalovirus exposure and HLA in healthy donors. In the study overall: Within the Caucasian-associated ancestry cluster were roughly 82% of the roughly 360 genotyped donors.

In the PCR, 60 Vbeta and 13 Jbeta primers were used. Some clones are missing from TCRdb's copy, which holds only in-frame ones; the method was immunoSEQ multiplex PCR. This table holds about 160,000 clones, 65% to 85% found once. The CDR3 has 17 amino acids. Germline CDR1 is SEHNR and CDR2 is FQNEAQ (reference sequence). The germline V and J ends were trimmed by 3 bases and 0 bases, with 16 bases remaining between them. The source material was PBMCs. The chain has TRBV7-9 and TRBJ2-3; a weak D match, TRBD2 (7 bases). This TCR was recovered from a male donor in good health and CMV-seronegative. The CDR3 sequence: CASSFRVGGPSTDTQYF. As DNA, the CDR3 is TGTGCCAGCAGCTTTAGGGTCGGGGGGCCTAGCACAGATACGCAGTATTTT.